This TCR beta chain is from a study of control samples from healthy donors and cancer patients. This clone has just one count. Germline values: CDR1 SGHTS, CDR2 YDEGEE. Between the trimmed V and J ends, which lost 0 bases and 7 bases, there was a span of 19 bases. This CDR3 comprises 17 residues. The repertoire was sequenced with immunoSEQ multiplex PCR; TCRdb's copy has only in-frame clones and lacks some. The sample has about 49,000 clones; 80% to 90% are singletons. Sequencing was performed on PBMCs. The chain employs TRBV5-8 and TRBJ1-4; D may be TRBD1 (5 bases). The TCR was taken from a woman in her forties or fifties with lung cancer. CDR3 amino acids: CASSLALTGGAFEKLFF. For the CDR3, the DNA is TGTGCCAGCAGCTTGGCTCTAACGGGAGGGGCATTTGAAAAACTGTTTTTT. Combining the CDR3 with reference TRBV5-8 and TRBJ1-4 gives the whole variable domain EAGVTQSPTHLIKTRGQQATLRCSPISGHTSVYWYQQALGLGLQFLLWYDEGEERNRGNFPPRFSGRQFPNYSSELNVNALELEDSALYLCASSLALTGGAFEKLFFGSGTQLSVL.